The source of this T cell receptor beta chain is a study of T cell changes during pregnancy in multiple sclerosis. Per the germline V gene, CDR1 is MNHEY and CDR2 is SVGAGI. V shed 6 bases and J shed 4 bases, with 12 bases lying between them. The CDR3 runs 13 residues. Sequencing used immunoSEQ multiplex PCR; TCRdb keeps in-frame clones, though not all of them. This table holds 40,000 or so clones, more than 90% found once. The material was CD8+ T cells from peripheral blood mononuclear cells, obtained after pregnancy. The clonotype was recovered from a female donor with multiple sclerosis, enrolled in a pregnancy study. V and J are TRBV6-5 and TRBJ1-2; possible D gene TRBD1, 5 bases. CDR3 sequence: CASRHDRSYGYTF. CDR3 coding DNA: TGTGCCAGCAGGCACGACAGATCCTATGGCTACACCTTC.